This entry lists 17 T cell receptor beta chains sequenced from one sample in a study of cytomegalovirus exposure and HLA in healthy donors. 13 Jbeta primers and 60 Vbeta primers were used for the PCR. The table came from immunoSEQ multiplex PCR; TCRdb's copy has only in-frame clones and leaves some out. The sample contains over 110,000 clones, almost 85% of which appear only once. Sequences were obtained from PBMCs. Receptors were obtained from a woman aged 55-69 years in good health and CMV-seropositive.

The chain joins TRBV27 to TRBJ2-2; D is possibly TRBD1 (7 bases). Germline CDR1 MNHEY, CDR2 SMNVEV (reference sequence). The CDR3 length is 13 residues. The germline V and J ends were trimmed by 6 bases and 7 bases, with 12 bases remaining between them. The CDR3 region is CASRHRGGGELFF. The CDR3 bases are TGTGCCAGCAGACACAGGGGAGGCGGGGAGCTGTTTTTT.

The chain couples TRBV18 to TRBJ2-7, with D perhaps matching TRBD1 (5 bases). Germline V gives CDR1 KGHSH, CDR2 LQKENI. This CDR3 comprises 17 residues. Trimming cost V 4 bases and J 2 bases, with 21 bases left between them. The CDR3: CASSLQSSREAPYEQYF. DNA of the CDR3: TGTGCCAGCTCACTTCAGAGCAGCAGGGAAGCCCCCTACGAGCAGTACTTC.

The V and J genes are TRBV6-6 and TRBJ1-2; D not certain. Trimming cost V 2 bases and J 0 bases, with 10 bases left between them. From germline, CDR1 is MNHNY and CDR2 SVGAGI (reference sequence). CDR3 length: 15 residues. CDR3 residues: CASSYGNRANYGYTF. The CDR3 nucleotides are TGTGCCAGCAGTTACGGTAACAGAGCTAACTATGGCTACACCTTC.

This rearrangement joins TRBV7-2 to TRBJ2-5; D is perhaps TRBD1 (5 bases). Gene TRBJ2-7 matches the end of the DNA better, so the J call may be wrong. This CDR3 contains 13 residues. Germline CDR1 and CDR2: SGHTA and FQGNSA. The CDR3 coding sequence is TGTGCCAGCAGCCTCCAAGGGGTCGCCGAGCAGTACTTC. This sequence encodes CASSLQGVAEQYF.

CDR3 DNA: TGTGCCAGCAGCGCGCGCCCCAGGGTCCGGGAGACCCAGTACTTC. It specifies CASSARPRVRETQYF. The rearrangement links TRBV7-8 to TRBJ2-5, with D possibly being TRBD1 (5 bases). V shed 5 bases and J shed 5 bases, with 18 bases lying between them. The germline gives CDR1 SGHVS, CDR2 FQNEAQ. The CDR3 runs 15 residues.

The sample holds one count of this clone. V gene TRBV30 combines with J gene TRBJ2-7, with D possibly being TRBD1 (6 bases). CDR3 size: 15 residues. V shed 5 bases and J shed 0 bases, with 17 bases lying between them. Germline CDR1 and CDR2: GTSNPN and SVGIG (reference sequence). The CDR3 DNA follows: TGTGCCTGGGGAACCGGACAGTGGAGCTCCTACGAGCAGTACTTC. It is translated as CAWGTGQWSSYEQYF.

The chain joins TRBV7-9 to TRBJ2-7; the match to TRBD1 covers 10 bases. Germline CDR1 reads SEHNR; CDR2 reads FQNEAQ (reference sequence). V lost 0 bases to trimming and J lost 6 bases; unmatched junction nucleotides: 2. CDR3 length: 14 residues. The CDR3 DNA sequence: TGTGCCAGCAGCTTAGCTGGGGACAGGGGCGAGCAGTACTTC. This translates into CASSLAGDRGEQYF.

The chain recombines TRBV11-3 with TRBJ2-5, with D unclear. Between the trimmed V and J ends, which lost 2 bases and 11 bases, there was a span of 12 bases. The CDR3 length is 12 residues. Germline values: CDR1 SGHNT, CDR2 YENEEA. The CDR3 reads CASSLKTAEQYF. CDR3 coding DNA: TGTGCCAGCAGCTTAAAAACGGCGGAGCAGTACTTC.

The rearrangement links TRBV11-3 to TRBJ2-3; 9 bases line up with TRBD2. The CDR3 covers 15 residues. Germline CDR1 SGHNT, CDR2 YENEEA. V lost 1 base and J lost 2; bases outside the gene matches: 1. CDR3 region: CASSLGLAATDTQYF. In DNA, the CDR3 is TGTGCCAGCAGCTTAGGACTAGCGGCCACAGATACGCAGTATTTT.

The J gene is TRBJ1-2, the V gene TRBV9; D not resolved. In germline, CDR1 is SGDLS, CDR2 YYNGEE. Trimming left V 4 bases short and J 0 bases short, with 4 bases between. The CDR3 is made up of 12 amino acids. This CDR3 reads CASSRSNYGYTF. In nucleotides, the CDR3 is TGTGCCAGCAGCCGGTCTAACTATGGCTACACCTTC.

The chain's CDR3 is CASSIPTGKGSPLHF. The CDR3, as DNA: TGCGCCAGCAGCATACCGACAGGGAAAGGATCACCCCTCCACTTT. The chain employs TRBV5-1 and TRBJ1-6; 7 bases fit TRBD1. The CDR3 extends over 15 amino acids. Per the germline V gene, CDR1 is SGHRS and CDR2 is YFSETQ. V shed 4 bases and J 10 bases; nucleotides not matched to a gene: 11.

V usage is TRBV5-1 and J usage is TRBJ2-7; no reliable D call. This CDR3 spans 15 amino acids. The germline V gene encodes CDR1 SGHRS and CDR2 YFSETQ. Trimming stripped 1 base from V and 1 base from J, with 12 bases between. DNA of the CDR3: TGCGCCAGCAGCTTGTCAGTCGGCAGGTCCTACGAGCAGTACTTC. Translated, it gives CASSLSVGRSYEQYF.

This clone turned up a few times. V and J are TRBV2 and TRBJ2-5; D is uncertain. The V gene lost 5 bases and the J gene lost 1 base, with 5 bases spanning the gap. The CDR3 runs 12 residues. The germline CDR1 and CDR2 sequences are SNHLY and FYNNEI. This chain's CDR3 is CASSNIQETQYF. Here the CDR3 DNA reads TGTGCCAGCAGTAATATCCAAGAGACCCAGTACTTC. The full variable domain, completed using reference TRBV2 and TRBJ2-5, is EPEVTQTPSHQVTQMGQEVILRCVPISNHLYFYWYRQILGQKVEFLVSFYNNEISEKSEIFDDQFSVERPDGSNFTLKIRSTKLEDSAMYFCASSNIQETQYFGPGTRLLVL.

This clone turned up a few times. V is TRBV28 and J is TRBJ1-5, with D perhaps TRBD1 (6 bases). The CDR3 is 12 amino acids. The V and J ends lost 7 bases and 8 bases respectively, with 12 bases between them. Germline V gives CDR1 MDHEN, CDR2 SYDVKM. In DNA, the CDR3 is TGTGCCAGCACCGGTCAGGGGAAGCCCCAGCATTTT. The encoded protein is CASTGQGKPQHF.

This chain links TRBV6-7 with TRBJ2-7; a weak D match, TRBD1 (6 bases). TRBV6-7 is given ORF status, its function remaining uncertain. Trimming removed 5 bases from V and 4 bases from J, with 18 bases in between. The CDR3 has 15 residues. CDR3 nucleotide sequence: TGTGCCAGCAGTCACCCGGGACATCGCCTTTACGAGCAGTACTTC. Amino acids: CASSHPGHRLYEQYF.

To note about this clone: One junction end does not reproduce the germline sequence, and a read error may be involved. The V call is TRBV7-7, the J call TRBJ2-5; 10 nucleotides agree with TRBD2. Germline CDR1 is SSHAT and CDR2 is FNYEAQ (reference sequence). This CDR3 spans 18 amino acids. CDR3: CASSPGWASGSTWETQYF. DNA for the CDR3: TGTGCTAGCAGCCCAGGGTGGGCTAGCGGGAGTACGTGGGAGACCCAGTACTTC.

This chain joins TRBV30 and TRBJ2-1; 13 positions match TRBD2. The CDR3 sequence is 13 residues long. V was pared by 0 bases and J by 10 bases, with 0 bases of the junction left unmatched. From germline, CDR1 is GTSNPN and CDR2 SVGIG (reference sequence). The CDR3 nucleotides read TGTGCCTGGAGTGTACTAGCGGGAGGGGAGCAGTTCTTC. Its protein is CAWSVLAGGEQFF. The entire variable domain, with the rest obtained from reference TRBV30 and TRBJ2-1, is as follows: SQTIHQWPATLVQPVGSPLSLECTVEGTSNPNLYWYRQAAGRGLQLLFYSVGIGQISSEVPQNLSASRPQDRQFILSSKKLLLSDSGFYLCAWSVLAGGEQFFGPGTRLTVL.